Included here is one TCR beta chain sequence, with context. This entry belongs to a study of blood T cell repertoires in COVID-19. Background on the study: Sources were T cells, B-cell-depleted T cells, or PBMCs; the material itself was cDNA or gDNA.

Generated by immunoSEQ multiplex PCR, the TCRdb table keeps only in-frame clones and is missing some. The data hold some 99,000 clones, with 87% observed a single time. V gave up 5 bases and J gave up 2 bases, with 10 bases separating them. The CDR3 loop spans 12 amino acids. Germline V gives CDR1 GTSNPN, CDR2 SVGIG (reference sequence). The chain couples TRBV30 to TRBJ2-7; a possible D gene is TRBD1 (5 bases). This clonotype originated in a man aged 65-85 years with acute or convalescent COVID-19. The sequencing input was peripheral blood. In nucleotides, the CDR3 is TGTGCCTGGGGAACAGGTCCCTACGAGCAGTACTTC. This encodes CAWGTGPYEQYF.